In its sample, the clone carrying this TCR beta chain was seen once. This record belongs to a study of blood T cell repertoires in COVID-19. Overall study: From the United States, Italy and Spain came samples of acute and convalescent COVID-19.

Authors' analysis steps: Quantification of nucleated cells was approximated via reference gene primer amplification. TCRdb keeps only in-frame clones here, not all; method: immunoSEQ multiplex PCR. V, J and clone size were drawn from that table, and D and trimming were deduced from the DNA. The sample includes about 30,000 clones, 70% to 90% of them seen just once. The germline CDR1 and CDR2 sequences are SEHNR and FQNEAQ (reference sequence). The V segment lost 3 bases and the J segment 4 bases; nucleotides outside the gene matches: 5. This CDR3 has 16 residues. The sequenced sample was peripheral blood. The TCR originated in a man aged 65-85 years with acute or convalescent COVID-19. J is TRBJ2-5 and V is TRBV7-9, with 13 bases matching TRBD2. Written as DNA, the CDR3 is TGTGCCAGCAGCTTCAGACTAGCGGGAGGTTTAGAGACCCAGTACTTC. It specifies CASSFRLAGGLETQYF.